One and the same sample provided the 7 T cell receptor beta chains below, sequenced in a study of T cells expressing NK-cell markers. TCRdb re-called the 5' RACE reads; every CDR3 protein appears as one record, without DNA. Its clone listing holds more than 120,000 distinct CDR3 sequences. Specimen: blood T cells: a sorted CD56 or NKG2C T cell subset, CD4+ or CD8+ T cells, or bulk PBMC T cells (not recorded which). The origin of the receptors is a man aged 18 to 35 in good health.

The chain joins TRBV6-5 to TRBJ1-6. The CDR3 totals 15 residues. Per germline, CDR1 MNHEY and CDR2 SVGAGI. The CDR3 is CASSWGGTSVVTLHF.

The chain uses TRBV5-4 and TRBJ2-3; the TCRdb call, TRBD2, lacks DNA for checking. Germline CDR1 is SGHNT and CDR2 is YYREEE (reference sequence). CDR3 length: 15 residues. The CDR3 reads CASSFRGREADTQYF.

V is TRBV4-1 and J is TRBJ1-6. The CDR3 spans 13 residues. Germline V gene lookup returns CDR1 MGHRA and CDR2 YSYEKL. This chain's CDR3 is CASSQDIDSPLHF.

The CDR3 protein is CASRDSPFYNEQFF. The chain links TRBV6-1 to TRBJ2-1. The germline gives CDR1 MNHNS, CDR2 SASEGT. This CDR3 contains 14 residues.

The rearrangement joins TRBV7-9 to TRBJ2-1. The CDR3 spans 14 residues. The V gene's germline CDR1 is SEHNR and CDR2 FQNEAQ (reference sequence). CDR3 in amino acids: CASTIQSALNEQFF.

This chain joins TRBV11-2 and TRBJ2-4. Germline CDR1 is SGHAT and CDR2 is FQNNGV. This CDR3 region has 17 residues. The CDR3 loop is CASSFNGLSLAKNIQYF.

The V and J genes are TRBV20-1 and TRBJ2-3; without DNA, the TCRdb call of TRBD2 cannot be checked. The CDR3 covers 13 residues. Germline CDR1 is DFQATT and CDR2 is SNEGSKA (reference sequence). This CDR3 is CSAQSGSADTQYF.